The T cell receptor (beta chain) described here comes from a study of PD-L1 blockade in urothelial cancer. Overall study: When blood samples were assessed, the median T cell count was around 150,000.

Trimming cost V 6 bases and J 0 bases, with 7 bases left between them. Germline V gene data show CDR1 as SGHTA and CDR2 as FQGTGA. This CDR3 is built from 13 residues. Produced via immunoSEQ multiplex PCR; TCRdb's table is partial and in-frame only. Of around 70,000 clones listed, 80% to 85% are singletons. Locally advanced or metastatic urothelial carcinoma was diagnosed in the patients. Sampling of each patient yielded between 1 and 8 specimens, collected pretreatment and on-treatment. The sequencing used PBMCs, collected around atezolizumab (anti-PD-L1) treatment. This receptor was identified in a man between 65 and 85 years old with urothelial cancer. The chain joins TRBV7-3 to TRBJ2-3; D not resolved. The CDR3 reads CASRESSTDTQYF. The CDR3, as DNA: TGTGCCAGCAGGGAGAGTAGCACAGATACGCAGTATTTT.